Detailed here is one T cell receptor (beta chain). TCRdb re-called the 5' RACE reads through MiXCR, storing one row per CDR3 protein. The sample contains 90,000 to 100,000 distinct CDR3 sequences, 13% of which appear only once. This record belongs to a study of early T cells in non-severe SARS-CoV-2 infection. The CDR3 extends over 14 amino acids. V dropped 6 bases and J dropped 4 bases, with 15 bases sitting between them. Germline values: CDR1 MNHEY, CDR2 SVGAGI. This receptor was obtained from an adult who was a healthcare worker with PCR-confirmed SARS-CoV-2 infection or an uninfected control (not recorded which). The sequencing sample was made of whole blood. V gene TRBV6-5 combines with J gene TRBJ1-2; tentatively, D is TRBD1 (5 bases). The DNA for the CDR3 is TGTGCCAGCAGGCCCCGACAGACCAGCTATGGCTACACCTTC. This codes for CASRPRQTSYGYTF.